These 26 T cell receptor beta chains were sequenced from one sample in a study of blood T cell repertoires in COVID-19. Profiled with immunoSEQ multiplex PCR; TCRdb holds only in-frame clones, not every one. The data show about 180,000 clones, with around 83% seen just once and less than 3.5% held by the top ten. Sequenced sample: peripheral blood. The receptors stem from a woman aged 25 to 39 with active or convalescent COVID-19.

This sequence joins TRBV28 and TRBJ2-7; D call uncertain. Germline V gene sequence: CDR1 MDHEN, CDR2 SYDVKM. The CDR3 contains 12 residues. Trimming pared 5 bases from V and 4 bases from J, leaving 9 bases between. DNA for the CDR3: TGTGCCAGCAGTCCCGTTTTATACGAGCAGTACTTC. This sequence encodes CASSPVLYEQYF.

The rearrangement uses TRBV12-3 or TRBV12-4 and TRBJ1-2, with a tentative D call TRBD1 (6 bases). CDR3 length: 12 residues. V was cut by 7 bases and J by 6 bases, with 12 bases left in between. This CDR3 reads CASTSGDDGYTF. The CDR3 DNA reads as TGTGCCAGCACCTCAGGGGATGATGGCTACACCTTC.

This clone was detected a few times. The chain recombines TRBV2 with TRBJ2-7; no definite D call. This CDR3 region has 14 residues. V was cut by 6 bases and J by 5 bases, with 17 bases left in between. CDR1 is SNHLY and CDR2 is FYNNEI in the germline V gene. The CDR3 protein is CASSSRVSIDEQYF. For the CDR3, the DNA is TGTGCCAGCAGCTCCCGGGTCTCCATCGACGAGCAGTACTTC. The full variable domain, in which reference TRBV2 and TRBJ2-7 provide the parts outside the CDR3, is EPEVTQTPSHQVTQMGQEVILRCVPISNHLYFYWYRQILGQKVEFLVSFYNNEISEKSEIFDDQFSVERPDGSNFTLKIRSTKLEDSAMYFCASSSRVSIDEQYFGPGTRLTVT.

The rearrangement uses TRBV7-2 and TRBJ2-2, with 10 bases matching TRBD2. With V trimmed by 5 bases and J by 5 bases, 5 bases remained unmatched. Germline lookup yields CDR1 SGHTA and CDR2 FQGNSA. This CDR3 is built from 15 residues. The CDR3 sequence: CASSPIAGGTGELFF. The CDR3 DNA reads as TGTGCCAGCAGCCCGATAGCGGGAGGAACCGGGGAGCTGTTTTTT.

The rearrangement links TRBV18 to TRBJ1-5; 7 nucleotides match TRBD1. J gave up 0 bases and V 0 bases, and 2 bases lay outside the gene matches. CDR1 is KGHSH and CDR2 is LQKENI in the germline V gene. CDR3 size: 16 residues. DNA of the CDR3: TGTGCCAGCTCACCACCGGGACAGCGTAGCAATCAGCCCCAGCATTTT. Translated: CASSPPGQRSNQPQHF.

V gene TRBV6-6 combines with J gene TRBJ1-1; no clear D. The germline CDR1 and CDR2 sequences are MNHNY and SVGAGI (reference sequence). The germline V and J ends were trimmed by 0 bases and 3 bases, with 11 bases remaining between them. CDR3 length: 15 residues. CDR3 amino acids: CASSYSEATYTEAFF. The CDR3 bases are TGTGCCAGCAGTTACTCCGAGGCGACCTACACTGAAGCTTTCTTT.

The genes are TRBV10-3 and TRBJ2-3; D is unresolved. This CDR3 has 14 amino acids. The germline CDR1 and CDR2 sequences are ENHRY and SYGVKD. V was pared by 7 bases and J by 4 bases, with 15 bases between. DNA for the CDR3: TGTGCCATCAAAAGTGGAGAGAAGCCAGATACGCAGTATTTT. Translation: CAIKSGEKPDTQYF.

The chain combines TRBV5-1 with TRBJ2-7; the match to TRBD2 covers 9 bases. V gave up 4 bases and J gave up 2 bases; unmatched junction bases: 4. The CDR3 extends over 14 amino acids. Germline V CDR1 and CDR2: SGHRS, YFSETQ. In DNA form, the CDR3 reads TGCGCCAGCAGCAAAAGCGGGGGGCCCTACGAGCAGTACTTC. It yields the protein CASSKSGGPYEQYF.

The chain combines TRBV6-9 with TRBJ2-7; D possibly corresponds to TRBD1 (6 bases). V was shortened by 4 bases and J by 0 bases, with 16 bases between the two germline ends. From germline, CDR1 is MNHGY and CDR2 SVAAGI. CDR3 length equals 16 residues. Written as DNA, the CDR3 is TGTGCCAGCAGTTTCGCCACCGGACAGAGCTCCTACGAGCAGTACTTC. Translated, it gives CASSFATGQSSYEQYF.

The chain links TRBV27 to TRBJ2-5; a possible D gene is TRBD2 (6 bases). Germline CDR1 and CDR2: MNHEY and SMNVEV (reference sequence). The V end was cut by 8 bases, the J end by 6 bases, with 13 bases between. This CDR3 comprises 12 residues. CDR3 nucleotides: TGTGCCAGCGGAGGGTACGGACAGACCCAGTACTTC. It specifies CASGGYGQTQYF.

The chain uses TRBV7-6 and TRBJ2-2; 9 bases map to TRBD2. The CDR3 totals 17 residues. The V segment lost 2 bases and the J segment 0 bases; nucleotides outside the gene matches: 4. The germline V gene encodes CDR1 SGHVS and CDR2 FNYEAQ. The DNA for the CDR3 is TGTGCCAGCAGCTTAATGAGCGGGGGGACGAACACCGGGGAGCTGTTTTTT. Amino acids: CASSLMSGGTNTGELFF.

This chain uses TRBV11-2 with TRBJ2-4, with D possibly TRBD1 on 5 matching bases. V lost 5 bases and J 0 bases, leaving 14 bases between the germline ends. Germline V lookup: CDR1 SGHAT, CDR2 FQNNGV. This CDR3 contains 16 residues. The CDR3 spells CASSHTTALAKNIQYF. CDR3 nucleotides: TGTGCCAGCAGCCACACGACAGCGCTAGCCAAAAACATTCAGTACTTC.

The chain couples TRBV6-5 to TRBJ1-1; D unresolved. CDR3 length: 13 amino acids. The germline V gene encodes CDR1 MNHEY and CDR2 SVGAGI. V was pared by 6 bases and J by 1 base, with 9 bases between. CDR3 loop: CASRSFSNTEAFF. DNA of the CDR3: TGTGCCAGCAGGAGCTTTTCGAACACTGAAGCTTTCTTT.

The CDR3 DNA reads TGTGCCAGCTCACCAGGCGCGGAGCGGGCTTTCTTT. Translating gives CASSPGAERAFF. This chain connects TRBV18 to TRBJ1-1; D unresolved. This CDR3 comprises 12 residues. The germline V gene has CDR1 KGHSH and CDR2 LQKENI. Deletions cut 2 bases from V and 11 bases from J, with 12 bases between.

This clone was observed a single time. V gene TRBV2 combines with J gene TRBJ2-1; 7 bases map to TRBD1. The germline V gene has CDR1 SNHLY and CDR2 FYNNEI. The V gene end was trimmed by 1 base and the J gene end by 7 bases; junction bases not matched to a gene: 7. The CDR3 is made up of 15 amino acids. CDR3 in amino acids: CASSEDSQGVNEQFF. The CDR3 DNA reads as TGTGCCAGCAGTGAAGATTCGCAGGGGGTAAATGAGCAGTTCTTC.

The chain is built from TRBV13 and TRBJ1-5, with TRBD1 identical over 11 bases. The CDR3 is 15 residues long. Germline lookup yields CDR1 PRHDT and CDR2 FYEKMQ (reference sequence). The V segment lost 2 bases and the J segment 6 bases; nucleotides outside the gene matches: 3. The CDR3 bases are TGTGCCAGCAGCTTATGGGGACAGGGGGGTCAGCCCCAGCATTTT. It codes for CASSLWGQGGQPQHF. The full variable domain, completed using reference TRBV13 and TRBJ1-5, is AAGVIQSPRHLIKEKRETATLKCYPIPRHDTVYWYQQGPGQDPQFLISFYEKMQSDKGSIPDRFSAQQFSDYHSELNMSSLELGDSALYFCASSLWGQGGQPQHFGDGTRLSIL.

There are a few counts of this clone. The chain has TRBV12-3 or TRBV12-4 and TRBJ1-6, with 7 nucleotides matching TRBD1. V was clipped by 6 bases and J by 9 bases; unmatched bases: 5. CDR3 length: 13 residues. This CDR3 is CASSQGVGSPLHF. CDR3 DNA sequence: TGTGCCAGCAGCCAGGGGGTTGGTTCACCCCTCCACTTT.

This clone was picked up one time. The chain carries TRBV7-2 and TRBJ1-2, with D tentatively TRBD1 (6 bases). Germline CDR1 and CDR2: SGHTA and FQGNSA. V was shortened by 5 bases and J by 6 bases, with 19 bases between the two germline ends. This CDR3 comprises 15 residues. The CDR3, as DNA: TGTGCCAGCAGCCATTGGGACATCCCCTGGAATGGCTACACCTTC. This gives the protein CASSHWDIPWNGYTF.

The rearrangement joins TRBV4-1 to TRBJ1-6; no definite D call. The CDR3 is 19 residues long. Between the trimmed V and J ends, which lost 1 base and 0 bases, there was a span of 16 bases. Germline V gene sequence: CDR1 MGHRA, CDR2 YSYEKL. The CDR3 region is CASSQGPGGYSSYNSPLHF. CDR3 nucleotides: TGCGCCAGCAGCCAAGGCCCGGGAGGGTATAGCTCCTATAATTCACCCCTCCACTTT.

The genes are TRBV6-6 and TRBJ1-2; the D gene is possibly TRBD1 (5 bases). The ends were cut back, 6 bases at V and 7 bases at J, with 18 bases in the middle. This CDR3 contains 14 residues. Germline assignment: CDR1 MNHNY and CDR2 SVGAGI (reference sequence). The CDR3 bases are TGTGCCAGCAGACCCACGGGCAGGGCCAGTGGCTACACCTTC. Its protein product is CASRPTGRASGYTF.

The CDR3 reads CASSLNGGEVNEQYF. CDR3 in DNA: TGTGCCAGCTCCCTTAACGGGGGAGAAGTTAACGAGCAGTACTTC. V usage is TRBV18 and J usage is TRBJ2-7; D might be TRBD2 (6 bases). CDR1 and CDR2 (germline): KGHSH, LQKENI. This CDR3 has 15 residues. V was trimmed by 6 bases and J by 5 bases, leaving 20 bases between them.

This chain's CDR3 is CASSISTGVAFF. CDR3 in DNA: TGTGCCAGTAGTATATCGACAGGGGTAGCTTTCTTT. The genes are TRBV19 and TRBJ1-1; 8 nucleotides align to TRBD1. CDR3 length: 12 residues. Trimming took 2 bases from V and 10 from J; bases not matched to a gene: 3. Germline lookup yields CDR1 LNHDA and CDR2 SQIVND (reference sequence).

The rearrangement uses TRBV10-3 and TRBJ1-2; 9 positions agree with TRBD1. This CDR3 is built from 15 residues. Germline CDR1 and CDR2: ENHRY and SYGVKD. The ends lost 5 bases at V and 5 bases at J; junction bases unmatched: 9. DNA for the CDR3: TGTGCCATCAGTAAACAGGGGGCTTCACCTTATGGCTACACCTTC. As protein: CAISKQGASPYGYTF.

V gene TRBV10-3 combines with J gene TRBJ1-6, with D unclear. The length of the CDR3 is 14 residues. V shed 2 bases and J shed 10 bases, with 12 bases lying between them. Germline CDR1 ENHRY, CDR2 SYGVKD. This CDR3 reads CAISEPGLGSPLHF. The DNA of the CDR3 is TGTGCCATCAGTGAGCCCGGACTGGGGTCACCCCTCCACTTT.

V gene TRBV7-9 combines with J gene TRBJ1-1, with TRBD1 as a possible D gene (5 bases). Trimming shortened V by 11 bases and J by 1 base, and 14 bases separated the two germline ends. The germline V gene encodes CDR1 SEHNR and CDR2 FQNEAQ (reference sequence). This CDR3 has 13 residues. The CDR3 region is CAASRGENTEAFF. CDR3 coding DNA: TGTGCCGCGAGCCGGGGGGAGAACACTGAAGCTTTCTTT.

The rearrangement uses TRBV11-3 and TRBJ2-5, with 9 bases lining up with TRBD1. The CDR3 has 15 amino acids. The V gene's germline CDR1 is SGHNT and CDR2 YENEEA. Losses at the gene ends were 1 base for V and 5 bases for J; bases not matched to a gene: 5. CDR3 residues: CASSLVGQGLETQYF. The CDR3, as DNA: TGTGCCAGCAGCTTAGTAGGACAGGGGTTGGAGACCCAGTACTTC.